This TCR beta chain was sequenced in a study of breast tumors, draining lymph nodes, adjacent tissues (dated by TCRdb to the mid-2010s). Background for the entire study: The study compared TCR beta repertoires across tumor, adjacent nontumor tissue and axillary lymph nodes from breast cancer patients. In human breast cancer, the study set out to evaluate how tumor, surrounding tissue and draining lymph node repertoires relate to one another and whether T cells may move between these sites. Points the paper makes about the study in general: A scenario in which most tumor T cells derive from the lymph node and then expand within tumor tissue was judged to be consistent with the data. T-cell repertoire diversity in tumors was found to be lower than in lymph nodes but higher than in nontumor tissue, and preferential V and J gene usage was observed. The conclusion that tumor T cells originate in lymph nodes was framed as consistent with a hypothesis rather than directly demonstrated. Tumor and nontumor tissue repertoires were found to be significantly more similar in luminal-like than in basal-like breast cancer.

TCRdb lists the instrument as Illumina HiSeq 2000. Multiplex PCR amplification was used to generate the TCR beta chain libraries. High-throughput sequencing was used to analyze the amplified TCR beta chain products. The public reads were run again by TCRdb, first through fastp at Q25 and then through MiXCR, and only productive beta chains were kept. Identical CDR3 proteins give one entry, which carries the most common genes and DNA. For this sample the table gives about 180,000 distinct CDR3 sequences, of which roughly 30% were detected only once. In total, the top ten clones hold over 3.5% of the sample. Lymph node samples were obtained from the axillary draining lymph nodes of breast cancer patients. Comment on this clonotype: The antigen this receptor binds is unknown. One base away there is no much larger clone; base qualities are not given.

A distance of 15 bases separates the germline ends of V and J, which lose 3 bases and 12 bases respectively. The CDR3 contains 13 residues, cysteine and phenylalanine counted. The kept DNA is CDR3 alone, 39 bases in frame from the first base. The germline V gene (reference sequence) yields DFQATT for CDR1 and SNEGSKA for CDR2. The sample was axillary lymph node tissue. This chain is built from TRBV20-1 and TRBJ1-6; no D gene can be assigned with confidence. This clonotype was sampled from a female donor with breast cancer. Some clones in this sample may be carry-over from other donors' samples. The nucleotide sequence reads TGCAGTGCTAGGGCCGCAAATCGGGGACCCCTCCACTTT. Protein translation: CSARAANRGPLHF.